The sequence of this T cell receptor (beta chain) was determined in a study of Ad26.COV2.S vaccination and SARS-CoV-2 variants. The study's findings and limits: Once vaccination had occurred, spike-specific CD8+ and CD4+ T cell responses reportedly showed substantial breadth. The placebo group had lower spike-specific TCR breadth than the vaccine recipients did. It is possible that the TCR breadth and depth analyses underestimated the total T cell responses.

Method: immunoSEQ multiplex PCR; TCRdb's copy keeps in-frame clones and lacks some. The data hold about 400,000 clones, with about 90% observed a single time. Concerning this clone itself: Its specificity is unknown.

Noted treatment: some 19 received Ad26.COV2.S at low or high dose, single or two shots; about 5 received placebo; per-sample allocation not given. The study sampled participants on day 63 after the first vaccine or placebo injection. Per the germline V gene, CDR1 is MGHRA and CDR2 is YSYEKL. The germline V and J ends were trimmed by 2 bases and 5 bases, with 7 bases remaining between them. The CDR3 is made up of 13 amino acids. The specimen was peripheral blood, collected in a trial of Ad26.COV2.S vaccine versus placebo. The receptor was derived from a person between 18 and 65 years old who received the Ad26.COV2.S COVID-19 vaccine or a placebo. The chain employs TRBV4-1 and TRBJ2-1; the D gene is possibly TRBD1 (5 bases). CDR3 nucleotides: TGCGCCAGCAGCCAATCGACAGACAATGAGCAGTTCTTC. Translation: CASSQSTDNEQFF.